The present entry profiles one TCR beta chain with its context. The data stem from a study of shared clonotypes between healthy human individuals. Sequenced by immunoSEQ multiplex PCR; TCRdb stores in-frame clones only, minus some. The data hold around 2.5 million clones, with 93% observed a single time. CDR3 length: 15 amino acids. The germline V gene encodes CDR1 SGHDT and CDR2 YYEEEE. Trimming removed 0 bases at V and 4 bases at J, with 13 bases between. This rearrangement joins TRBV5-6 to TRBJ1-1; TRBD1 is a possible D gene (6 bases). The receptor's source is a man aged 18 to 30 in good health. Some clones in this sample may be carry-over from other donors' samples. Sequencing used naive CD4+ T cells from PBMCs. Subset noted: CD45RA+ positively selected. The chain's CDR3 is CASSLAGGGGTEAFF. In DNA form, the CDR3 reads TGTGCCAGCAGCTTGGCAGGAGGGGGAGGCACTGAAGCTTTCTTT. Full variable domain (missing parts from reference TRBV5-6 and TRBJ1-1): DAGVTQSPTHLIKTRGQQVTLRCSPKSGHDTVSWYQQALGQGPQFIFQYYEEEERQRGNFPDRFSGHQFPNYSSELNVNALLLGDSALYLCASSLAGGGGTEAFFGQGTRLTVV.